The rows below give T cell receptor beta chains drawn from one sample of a study of neoadjuvant anti-PD-1 for oral cavity cancer. Profiled with immunoSEQ multiplex PCR; TCRdb holds only in-frame clones, not every one. The sample lists fewer than 90,000 clones, about 80% occurring once. The sample was PBMCs, taken before nivolumab (anti-PD-1) treatment. These receptors all stem from a person aged 35 to 85 with oral cavity squamous cell carcinoma. Each CDR3 is given with its conserved first and last residue. Each record gives: V gene, CDR3 length, clone size, J gene, D gene, CDR3 protein, CDR3 DNA. The D gene is left open where the match is weak. Part of the rows lack a size; the others show once, few, many or a class for expanded clones.

v_gene: TRBV30
len: 17
abundance: .
j_gene: TRBJ2-2
d_gene: .
CDR3aa: CAWSAIQQSSNTGELFF
CDR3nt: TGTGCCTGGAGTGCTATCCAACAGAGCTCGAACACCGGGGAGCTGTTTTTT

v_gene: TRBV6-6
len: 14
abundance: .
j_gene: TRBJ1-1
d_gene: .
CDR3aa: CASTRVLPGTEAFF
CDR3nt: TGTGCCAGCACTCGGGTCCTGCCGGGCACTGAAGCTTTCTTT

v_gene: TRBV2
len: 14
abundance: .
j_gene: TRBJ1-1
d_gene: .
CDR3aa: CASSEILISPEAFF
CDR3nt: TGTGCCAGCAGTGAAATCTTGATCTCACCCGAAGCTTTCTTT

v_gene: TRBV7-9
len: 13
abundance: .
j_gene: TRBJ2-1
d_gene: .
CDR3aa: CASSLSAYNEQFF
CDR3nt: TGTGCCAGCAGCTTATCGGCCTACAATGAGCAGTTCTTC

v_gene: TRBV11-3
len: 13
abundance: .
j_gene: TRBJ2-2
d_gene: .
CDR3aa: CASSPTQTGELFF
CDR3nt: TGTGCCAGCAGCCCAACTCAAACAGGGGAGCTGTTTTTT

v_gene: TRBV28
len: 13
abundance: .
j_gene: TRBJ1-2
d_gene: .
CDR3aa: CASRPGVTNGYTF
CDR3nt: TGTGCCAGCAGGCCAGGGGTTACAAATGGCTACACCTTC

v_gene: TRBV6-1
len: 14
abundance: .
j_gene: TRBJ1-2
d_gene: .
CDR3aa: CASSDGTHGKGYTF
CDR3nt: TGTGCCAGCAGTGATGGGACCCACGGGAAGGGCTACACCTTC

v_gene: TRBV6-5
len: 16
abundance: .
j_gene: TRBJ1-2
d_gene: .
CDR3aa: CASSYSIAGTSGGYTF
CDR3nt: TGTGCCAGCAGTTACTCGATTGCGGGGACCAGCGGCGGCTACACCTTC

v_gene: TRBV15
len: 16
abundance: .
j_gene: TRBJ1-5
d_gene: .
CDR3aa: CATSRFRVYSNQPQHF
CDR3nt: TGTGCCACCAGCAGATTCAGGGTATATAGCAATCAGCCCCAGCATTTT

v_gene: TRBV7-3
len: 14
abundance: .
j_gene: TRBJ2-1
d_gene: .
CDR3aa: CASSLSAGSDEQFF
CDR3nt: TGTGCCAGCAGCTTGAGCGCGGGGTCGGATGAGCAGTTCTTC

v_gene: TRBV11-1
len: 13
abundance: few
j_gene: TRBJ2-1
d_gene: TRBD2
CDR3aa: CASRKREKNEQFF
CDR3nt: TGTGCCAGCAGGAAGCGGGAGAAGAATGAGCAGTTCTTC

v_gene: TRBV6-6
len: 13
abundance: .
j_gene: TRBJ1-3
d_gene: .
CDR3aa: CASSYSREATIYF
CDR3nt: TGTGCCAGCAGTTACTCCAGGGAGGCTACCATATATTTT

v_gene: TRBV2
len: 13
abundance: .
j_gene: TRBJ1-1
d_gene: .
CDR3aa: CASRMTLYTEAFF
CDR3nt: TGTGCCAGCAGGATGACTCTTTACACTGAAGCTTTCTTT

v_gene: TRBV10-1
len: 15
abundance: .
j_gene: TRBJ2-3
d_gene: TRBD1
CDR3aa: CASSAGTGVTDTQYF
CDR3nt: TGCGCCAGCAGCGCCGGGACAGGGGTTACAGATACGCAGTATTTT

v_gene: TRBV11-1
len: 13
abundance: .
j_gene: TRBJ2-2
d_gene: .
CDR3aa: CASSSLLPGELFF
CDR3nt: TGTGCCAGCAGCTCGTTACTCCCTGGGGAGCTGTTTTTT

v_gene: TRBV9
len: 16
abundance: once
j_gene: TRBJ1-1
d_gene: .
CDR3aa: CASRVGIAHRATEAFF
CDR3nt: TGTGCCAGCAGGGTGGGGATTGCCCACCGAGCCACTGAAGCTTTCTTT

v_gene: TRBV29-1
len: 12
abundance: .
j_gene: TRBJ1-2
d_gene: .
CDR3aa: CSVGRQDYGYTF
CDR3nt: TGCAGCGTTGGGAGGCAGGACTATGGCTACACCTTC

v_gene: TRBV27
len: 13
abundance: .
j_gene: TRBJ2-1
d_gene: .
CDR3aa: CASSQRVSNEQFF
CDR3nt: TGTGCCAGCAGTCAGCGGGTCTCCAATGAGCAGTTCTTC

v_gene: TRBV5-1
len: 15
abundance: few
j_gene: TRBJ2-2
d_gene: .
CDR3aa: CASSLVLGAPGELFF
CDR3nt: TGCGCCAGCAGCTTGGTGTTAGGGGCTCCCGGGGAGCTGTTTTTT

v_gene: TRBV4-1
len: 15
abundance: .
j_gene: TRBJ1-4
d_gene: TRBD1
CDR3aa: CASSQGQGGNEKLFF
CDR3nt: TGCGCCAGCAGCCAAGGACAGGGTGGAAATGAAAAACTGTTTTTT

v_gene: TRBV7-9
len: 12
abundance: .
j_gene: TRBJ2-7
d_gene: .
CDR3aa: CASSQGLSIAYF
CDR3nt: TGTGCCAGCAGCCAAGGACTAAGCATCGCGTACTTC

v_gene: TRBV6-6
len: 16
abundance: .
j_gene: TRBJ2-7
d_gene: .
CDR3aa: CASSYSIGTQSYEQYF
CDR3nt: TGTGCCAGCAGTTACTCGATAGGAACGCAATCCTACGAGCAGTACTTC

v_gene: TRBV28
len: 13
abundance: .
j_gene: TRBJ1-4
d_gene: .
CDR3aa: CASTRGFGEKLFF
CDR3nt: TGTGCCAGCACCCGGGGATTCGGAGAAAAACTGTTTTTT

v_gene: TRBV6-5
len: 13
abundance: .
j_gene: TRBJ2-2
d_gene: .
CDR3aa: CASIGVYSGELFF
CDR3nt: TGTGCCAGCATTGGGGTATATAGCGGGGAGCTGTTTTTT

v_gene: TRBV29-1
len: 13
abundance: .
j_gene: TRBJ2-5
d_gene: .
CDR3aa: CSVGMLISETQYF
CDR3nt: TGCAGCGTTGGAATGCTTATTAGCGAGACCCAGTACTTC

v_gene: TRBV25-1
len: 15
abundance: few
j_gene: TRBJ1-1
d_gene: .
CDR3aa: CASRGFQSGDTEAFF
CDR3nt: TGTGCCAGCAGAGGATTTCAATCTGGGGACACTGAAGCTTTCTTT

v_gene: TRBV6-9
len: 12
abundance: .
j_gene: TRBJ2-1
d_gene: .
CDR3aa: CASSPAVVEQFF
CDR3nt: TGTGCCAGCAGTCCGGCGGTGGTTGAGCAGTTCTTC

v_gene: TRBV11-2
len: 15
abundance: once
j_gene: TRBJ2-1
d_gene: TRBD2
CDR3aa: CASSLKSGGGDEQFF
CDR3nt: TGTGCCAGCAGCTTAAAGTCGGGAGGCGGGGATGAGCAGTTCTTC

v_gene: TRBV5-4
len: 14
abundance: once
j_gene: TRBJ1-2
d_gene: .
CDR3aa: CASSSLGGFYGYTF
CDR3nt: TGTGCCAGCAGCTCGCTGGGAGGTTTCTATGGCTACACCTTC

v_gene: TRBV18
len: 15
abundance: .
j_gene: TRBJ1-3
d_gene: .
CDR3aa: CASSPQGRNGNTIYF
CDR3nt: TGTGCCAGCTCACCACAGGGGAGGAACGGAAACACCATATATTTT

v_gene: TRBV30
len: 14
abundance: .
j_gene: TRBJ1-3
d_gene: .
CDR3aa: CAWSVRILENTIYF
CDR3nt: TGTGCCTGGAGTGTGAGGATTCTAGAAAACACCATATATTTT

v_gene: TRBV5-1
len: 14
abundance: .
j_gene: TRBJ1-5
d_gene: TRBD1
CDR3aa: CASSPGQGNQPQHF
CDR3nt: TGCGCCAGCAGCCCGGGACAGGGTAATCAGCCCCAGCATTTT

v_gene: TRBV5-1
len: 18
abundance: .
j_gene: TRBJ2-1
d_gene: TRBD2
CDR3aa: CASSLGLAGLSSYNEQFF
CDR3nt: TGCGCCAGCAGCTTGGGGCTAGCGGGCTTAAGCTCCTACAATGAGCAGTTCTTC

v_gene: TRBV19
len: 12
abundance: .
j_gene: TRBJ1-5
d_gene: .
CDR3aa: CASSPTDAPQHF
CDR3nt: TGTGCCAGTAGTCCGACTGACGCGCCCCAGCATTTT

v_gene: TRBV30
len: 13
abundance: .
j_gene: TRBJ2-1
d_gene: .
CDR3aa: CAWSVISRDKQFF
CDR3nt: TGTGCCTGGAGTGTAATTTCTAGGGACAAGCAGTTCTTC

v_gene: TRBV6-1
len: 13
abundance: .
j_gene: TRBJ2-7
d_gene: .
CDR3aa: CASEPHSNYEQYF
CDR3nt: TGTGCCAGCGAGCCTCATTCAAACTACGAGCAGTACTTC

v_gene: TRBV7-2
len: 13
abundance: .
j_gene: TRBJ1-1
d_gene: .
CDR3aa: CASSLEISTEAFF
CDR3nt: TGTGCCAGCAGCTTAGAAATTAGCACTGAAGCTTTCTTT

v_gene: TRBV6-1
len: 15
abundance: .
j_gene: TRBJ2-1
d_gene: .
CDR3aa: CASSEWGAAYNEQFF
CDR3nt: TGTGCCAGCAGTGAATGGGGGGCTGCCTACAATGAGCAGTTCTTC

v_gene: TRBV6-6
len: 13
abundance: .
j_gene: TRBJ1-5
d_gene: .
CDR3aa: CASSEGPSQPQHF
CDR3nt: TGTGCCAGCAGCGAGGGGCCTTCTCAGCCCCAGCATTTT

v_gene: TRBV27
len: 15
abundance: once
j_gene: TRBJ2-7
d_gene: .
CDR3aa: CASSSRSGPNYEQYF
CDR3nt: TGTGCCAGCAGTTCGCGCAGCGGACCCAACTACGAGCAGTACTTC

v_gene: TRBV2
len: 11
abundance: .
j_gene: TRBJ1-1
d_gene: .
CDR3aa: CASRGGLEAFF
CDR3nt: TGTGCCAGCAGGGGGGGATTGGAAGCTTTCTTT

v_gene: TRBV6-1
len: 12
abundance: .
j_gene: TRBJ1-1
d_gene: .
CDR3aa: CASNLLDSEAFF
CDR3nt: TGTGCCAGCAATCTACTGGACAGTGAAGCTTTCTTT

v_gene: TRBV9
len: 15
abundance: .
j_gene: TRBJ2-2
d_gene: .
CDR3aa: CASSVRPENTGELFF
CDR3nt: TGTGCCAGCAGCGTACGGCCAGAAAACACCGGGGAGCTGTTTTTT

v_gene: TRBV6-1
len: 13
abundance: .
j_gene: TRBJ2-1
d_gene: .
CDR3aa: CASTPGTHNEQFF
CDR3nt: TGTGCCAGCACTCCCGGGACCCACAATGAGCAGTTCTTC